The following is a TCR beta chain sequence with its context. Its target is unknown. This sample is drawn from a study of post-analysis software for immune sequencing data. Study overall: As for disease course, relapsing-remitting, secondary progressive and progressive-relapsing multiple sclerosis were all included.

The CDR3 runs to 19 residues. CDR1 is LNHNV and CDR2 is YYDKDF in the germline V gene (reference sequence). Germline trimming cut 2 bases from V and 5 bases from J; bases unmatched to any gene: 15. Tagging with unique molecular identifiers was a feature of the TCR beta cDNA libraries. T cells numbering roughly 1 to 10 million yielded roughly 0.5 million cDNA molecules. MiXCR, applied by TCRdb to the PCR reads, yields one record per CDR3 protein. The sample contains roughly 870,000 distinct CDR3 sequences, around 50% of which appear only once. Study-wide results and caveats: Comparison of patients with controls showed five TRBV segments more frequent in patients, TRBV5-6, TRBV5-1 and TRBV20-1 among them.

Sequencing input: blood. The chain couples TRBV15 to TRBJ2-5; 12 bases match TRBD2. The receptor was derived from a girl under 18 with multiple sclerosis. The DNA for the CDR3 is TGTGCCACCAGCAGAACCGGACTAGCGGGGAGACCTACCTCGGAGACCCAGTACTTC. Translating gives CATSRTGLAGRPTSETQYF.